The clone carrying this T cell receptor beta chain was observed a few times. Its target is not known. It was one heparinised blood draw, averaging about 120 mL, that each donor gave. The trim removed 6 bases at V and 3 bases at J, leaving 9 bases unmatched. This CDR3 spans 14 amino acids. Germline V gene sequence: CDR1 SQVTM, CDR2 ANQGSEA. The sequenced template was cDNA made from the entire isolated RNA. Libraries were prepared by immunoSEQ multiplex PCR; TCRdb keeps only in-frame clonotypes and omits some of them. This table holds some 270,000 clones, 9.5% to 13% found once. This sample is drawn from a study of beta chain features in type 1 diabetes. Study-level findings and limits: Among type 1 diabetes patients, VDJ junctions had fewer insertions and more deletions. Comparison showed that naive, central memory and Treg TCRB repertoires appeared more similar among patients than among healthy donors. Moderate but significant shortening of TCRB CDR3s was recorded in all four CD4+ subsets from Type 1 diabetes patients.

This clonotype was obtained from a man in his thirties or forties with type 1 diabetes. V usage is TRBV29-1 and J usage is TRBJ2-3; 7 bases are a match to TRBD2. Material: naive CD4+ T cells from blood. The CDR3 loop reads CSVSKAGSTDTQYF. The CDR3 DNA reads as TGCAGCGTCTCCAAAGCGGGGTCAACAGATACGCAGTATTTT.